The 30 T cell receptor beta chains below were found in one sample sequenced in a study of cytomegalovirus exposure and HLA in healthy donors. It was with 60 Vbeta and 13 Jbeta primers that the PCR ran. Some clones are missing from TCRdb's copy, which holds only in-frame ones; the method was immunoSEQ multiplex PCR. The sample carries around 40,000 clones, about three quarters recorded once. The source material was PBMCs. The source is a woman aged 25 to 45 in good health and CMV-seronegative.

This chain joins TRBV5-6 and TRBJ1-2; TRBD1 is a possible D gene (5 bases). Trimming removed 5 bases from V and 4 bases from J, with 9 bases in between. The CDR3 length is 12 residues. The germline CDR1 and CDR2 sequences are SGHDT and YYEEEE. The CDR3 loop reads CASRITGYGYTF. CDR3 DNA: TGTGCCAGCAGGATCACAGGCTATGGCTACACCTTC.

DNA of the CDR3: TGTGCCAGCAATAAAAGAGCGGGGAGGATCACAGATACGCAGTATTTT. Translation: CASNKRAGRITDTQYF. This chain uses TRBV28 with TRBJ2-3, with TRBD2 matching over 7 bases. Trimming at V came to 7 bases and at J to 2 bases, leaving 12 bases not matched to a gene. The CDR3 covers 16 residues. CDR1 MDHEN and CDR2 SYDVKM come from the germline V gene. The complete variable domain, with remaining parts taken from reference TRBV28 and TRBJ2-3, reads DVKVTQSSRYLVKRTGEKVFLECVQDMDHENMFWYRQDPGLGLRLIYFSYDVKMKEKGDIPEGYSVSREKKERFSLILESASTNQTSMYLCASNKRAGRITDTQYFGPGTRLTVL.

V usage is TRBV2 and J usage is TRBJ2-2; no reliable D call. The V gene lost 6 bases and the J gene lost 4 bases, with 3 bases spanning the gap. Germline CDR1 is SNHLY and CDR2 is FYNNEI. The CDR3 has 11 residues. In nucleotides, the CDR3 is TGTGCCAGCAGAGCCACCGGGGAGCTGTTTTTT. It yields the protein CASRATGELFF.

This rearrangement joins TRBV27 to TRBJ1-5, with D perhaps matching TRBD1 (5 bases). CDR3 length: 14 residues. Trimming took 6 bases from V and 3 from J, leaving 12 bases between them. Germline V gene sequence: CDR1 MNHEY, CDR2 SMNVEV (reference sequence). CDR3 nucleotides: TGTGCCAGCAGCCCGGGACTCAACAATCAGCCCCAGCATTTT. This encodes CASSPGLNNQPQHF.

V usage is TRBV9 and J usage is TRBJ1-1, with a possible D match to TRBD1 (5 bases). V was shortened by 0 bases and J by 6 bases, with 9 bases between the two germline ends. The length of the CDR3 is 13 residues. Germline CDR1 is SGDLS and CDR2 is YYNGEE. The CDR3 DNA reads TGTGCCAGCAGCGTAGCAGGGTTGGCTGAAGCTTTCTTT. Its protein is CASSVAGLAEAFF.

The chain carries TRBV4-1 and TRBJ2-3, with 7 bases lining up with TRBD2. Germline trimming cut 3 bases from V and 0 bases from J; bases unmatched to any gene: 9. CDR3 length: 17 amino acids. Germline lookup yields CDR1 MGHRA and CDR2 YSYEKL. This chain's CDR3 is CASSQGLAATSTDTQYF. CDR3 DNA: TGCGCCAGCAGCCAGGGGCTAGCGGCAACTAGCACAGATACGCAGTATTTT.

The rearrangement links TRBV29-1 to TRBJ1-4; TRBD1 might be the D (5 bases). Germline CDR1 reads SQVTM; CDR2 reads ANQGSEA. The CDR3 runs to 15 residues. Trimming removed 5 bases from V and 0 bases from J, with 13 bases in between. DNA for the CDR3: TGCAGCGTTCAGGGTACCGTTACAACTAATGAAAAACTGTTTTTT. Its protein product is CSVQGTVTTNEKLFF.

The genes are TRBV30 and TRBJ2-3; TRBD2 matches at 8 bases. J lost 0 bases, V lost 0 bases, and 8 bases had no gene match. This CDR3 has 17 residues. Germline lookup yields CDR1 GTSNPN and CDR2 SVGIG (reference sequence). The CDR3 here is CAWSVRRAGASTDTQYF. The CDR3 region has the DNA TGTGCCTGGAGTGTACGTCGAGCGGGGGCTAGCACAGATACGCAGTATTTT.

This chain joins TRBV10-1 and TRBJ2-1; TRBD2 agrees at 8 bases. V was pared by 3 bases and J by 7 bases, with 5 bases of the junction left unmatched. This CDR3 comprises 14 residues. Germline CDR1 reads WNHNN; CDR2 reads SYGVQD (reference sequence). The CDR3 loop reads CASSDPGRANEQFF. CDR3 in DNA: TGCGCCAGCAGTGATCCCGGGAGGGCAAATGAGCAGTTCTTC.

The rearrangement joins TRBV7-6 to TRBJ2-1; no clear D. The CDR3 is made up of 16 amino acids. The ends were cut back, 2 bases at V and 4 bases at J, with 15 bases in the middle. Germline CDR1 and CDR2: SGHVS and FNYEAQ. CDR3 in amino acids: CASSLLETEEYNEQFF. CDR3 sequence (DNA): TGTGCCAGCAGCTTATTGGAGACTGAAGAATACAATGAGCAGTTCTTC.

This clone qualifies as medium-sized (0.01 to 0.1%). The chain has TRBV5-4 and TRBJ2-5; 12 nucleotides align to TRBD2. Germline V gives CDR1 SGHNT, CDR2 YYREEE (reference sequence). The ends lost 0 bases at V and 3 bases at J; junction bases unmatched: 9. The CDR3 covers 18 residues. The CDR3: CASSLALAGGVGEETQYF. The CDR3 DNA sequence: TGTGCCAGCAGCTTGGCGCTAGCGGGAGGGGTGGGGGAAGAGACCCAGTACTTC.

This clone is termed medium-sized. V is TRBV19 and J is TRBJ1-1, with D hard to call. The germline V gene has CDR1 LNHDA and CDR2 SQIVND (reference sequence). The V end was cut by 2 bases, the J end by 0 bases, with 4 bases between. The CDR3 is made up of 13 amino acids. The CDR3 DNA reads TGTGCCAGTAGTATAACACTGAACACTGAAGCTTTCTTT. Translated: CASSITLNTEAFF.

The chain links TRBV19 to TRBJ1-1, with 10 positions matching TRBD1. The trim removed 1 base at V and 4 bases at J, leaving 0 bases unmatched. The CDR3 length is 14 residues. CDR1 is LNHDA and CDR2 is SQIVND in the germline V gene (reference sequence). CDR3 in amino acids: CASSIGTGGTEAFF. The CDR3 DNA reads as TGTGCCAGTAGTATAGGGACAGGGGGCACTGAAGCTTTCTTT. Variable domain in full (rest from reference TRBV19 and TRBJ1-1): DGGITQSPKYLFRKEGQNVTLSCEQNLNHDAMYWYRQDPGQGLRLIYYSQIVNDFQKGDIAEGYSVSREKKESFPLTVTSAQKNPTAFYLCASSIGTGGTEAFFGQGTRLTVV.

This clone was found a few times. The chain links TRBV7-2 to TRBJ2-1; 8 bases match TRBD2. Germline V gene sequence: CDR1 SGHTA, CDR2 FQGNSA. This CDR3 is 16 amino acids long. The junction had 9 bases not matched to a gene; V was cut back by 1 base and J by 7 bases. The chain's CDR3 is CASSLVSLAGRNEQFF. Here the CDR3 DNA reads TGTGCCAGCAGCTTAGTTAGTTTAGCGGGGAGGAATGAGCAGTTCTTC.

The chain employs TRBV5-6 and TRBJ1-2; 9 nucleotides match TRBD1. After removal of 1 base from V and 5 bases from J, the junction contained 9 bases not matched to a gene. The CDR3 has 16 residues. Germline CDR1 reads SGHDT; CDR2 reads YYEEEE. The CDR3 DNA follows: TGTGCCAGCAGCTTGTGGGACAGGGAAGTCGGATATGGCTACACCTTC. It is translated as CASSLWDREVGYGYTF.

This chain connects TRBV30 to TRBJ2-1, with 9 bases identical to TRBD2. The CDR3 contains 14 residues. Trimming cost V 1 base and J 4 bases; bases outside gene matches: 2. CDR1 and CDR2 (germline): GTSNPN, SVGIG (reference sequence). The CDR3 DNA reads as TGTGCCTGGAGTGGACTAGCGGCTTACAATGAGCAGTTCTTC. It codes for CAWSGLAAYNEQFF.

The V and J genes are TRBV30 and TRBJ1-5; D remains ambiguous. Germline CDR1 and CDR2: GTSNPN and SVGIG (reference sequence). The germline V and J ends were trimmed by 3 bases and 4 bases, with 10 bases remaining between them. The CDR3 is made up of 13 amino acids. The CDR3 loop is CAWSPDGNQPQHF. In DNA form, the CDR3 reads TGTGCCTGGAGCCCCGACGGGAATCAGCCCCAGCATTTT. Filled out from reference TRBV30 and TRBJ1-5, the complete variable domain reads SQTIHQWPATLVQPVGSPLSLECTVEGTSNPNLYWYRQAAGRGLQLLFYSVGIGQISSEVPQNLSASRPQDRQFILSSKKLLLSDSGFYLCAWSPDGNQPQHFGDGTRLSIL.

This clone was seen a few times. V gene TRBV5-6 combines with J gene TRBJ1-1; 9 positions agree with TRBD1. Trimming at V came to 5 bases and at J to 4 bases, leaving 6 bases not matched to a gene. This CDR3 has 14 residues. Germline V gene sequence: CDR1 SGHDT, CDR2 YYEEEE. CDR3 amino acids: CASRRDRASTEAFF. The DNA for the CDR3 is TGTGCCAGCAGACGGGACAGGGCAAGCACTGAAGCTTTCTTT. Full variable domain (outside the CDR3, taken from reference TRBV5-6 and TRBJ1-1): DAGVTQSPTHLIKTRGQQVTLRCSPKSGHDTVSWYQQALGQGPQFIFQYYEEEERQRGNFPDRFSGHQFPNYSSELNVNALLLGDSALYLCASRRDRASTEAFFGQGTRLTVV.

V usage is TRBV18 and J usage is TRBJ1-4; D gene uncertain. Per germline, CDR1 KGHSH and CDR2 LQKENI. V lost 2 bases and J 3 bases, leaving 10 bases between the germline ends. The CDR3 length is 15 residues. The CDR3 spells CASSPAQISNEKLFF. Here the CDR3 DNA reads TGTGCCAGCTCACCAGCACAGATCTCTAATGAAAAACTGTTTTTT.

This clone was seen more than once but under ten times. This chain joins TRBV5-6 and TRBJ2-3; tentative D call: TRBD1 (5 bases). The CDR3 extends over 15 amino acids. Per the germline V gene, CDR1 is SGHDT and CDR2 is YYEEEE. The V gene lost 0 bases and the J gene lost 2 bases, with 10 bases spanning the gap. CDR3 nucleotides: TGTGCCAGCAGCTTGGACAGGCGGTTCACAGATACGCAGTATTTT. It codes for CASSLDRRFTDTQYF. Variable domain in full (rest from reference TRBV5-6 and TRBJ2-3): DAGVTQSPTHLIKTRGQQVTLRCSPKSGHDTVSWYQQALGQGPQFIFQYYEEEERQRGNFPDRFSGHQFPNYSSELNVNALLLGDSALYLCASSLDRRFTDTQYFGPGTRLTVL.

V and J are TRBV6-1 and TRBJ2-5; 8 bases are shared with TRBD1. This CDR3 is 14 amino acids long. Germline assignment: CDR1 MNHNS and CDR2 SASEGT. V trimming: 3 bases; J trimming: 2 bases; junction bases outside the gene matches: 2. The CDR3 loop is CASSETGAQETQYF. CDR3 nucleotide sequence: TGTGCCAGCAGTGAGACAGGGGCTCAAGAGACCCAGTACTTC.

The gene calls are TRBV6-1 and TRBJ1-5; unclear D gene. Germline V gives CDR1 MNHNS, CDR2 SASEGT. Trimming removed 2 bases from V and 2 bases from J, with 13 bases in between. The CDR3 extends over 16 amino acids. The CDR3 here is CASSERSGSGNQPQHF. For the CDR3, the DNA is TGTGCCAGCAGTGAACGGTCGGGGAGTGGCAATCAGCCCCAGCATTTT.

The chain joins TRBV15 to TRBJ2-7; D unclear. The CDR3 is 15 amino acids. CDR1 is LNHNV, CDR2 YYDKDF, per germline (reference sequence). V gave up 4 bases and J gave up 7 bases, with 20 bases separating them. The CDR3 bases are TGTGCCACCAGCATGATCGACTCCGCAACGGAGGAGCAGTACTTC. Translation: CATSMIDSATEEQYF.

The rearrangement links TRBV4-1 to TRBJ2-1; 7 bases fit TRBD1. V was pared by 4 bases and J by 2 bases, with 8 bases of the junction left unmatched. This CDR3 region has 16 residues. Germline V lookup: CDR1 MGHRA, CDR2 YSYEKL. CDR3 sequence (DNA): TGCGCCAGCAGCCTACCTCGAGGGGGCCCCTACAATGAGCAGTTCTTC. It is translated as CASSLPRGGPYNEQFF.

The rearrangement links TRBV28 to TRBJ1-2; tentative D call: TRBD1 (6 bases). Germline assignment: CDR1 MDHEN and CDR2 SYDVKM. Trimming removed 4 bases at V and 1 base at J, with 10 bases between. This CDR3 has 14 amino acids. The CDR3 DNA reads as TGTGCCAGCAGTTGGGACACAAATAACTATGGCTACACCTTC. Protein product: CASSWDTNNYGYTF.

The chain links TRBV2 to TRBJ2-7; the D is unclear. This CDR3 has 14 amino acids. The V and J ends lost 7 bases and 3 bases respectively, with 16 bases between them. Germline CDR1 is SNHLY and CDR2 is FYNNEI. The CDR3 region has the DNA TGTGCCAGCACTTTTTCGGGTCCTGTCTACGAGCAGTACTTC. Protein product: CASTFSGPVYEQYF.

This clone occurred a few times. The chain combines TRBV6-5 with TRBJ2-1; TRBD2 aligns across 11 bases. J was trimmed by 9 bases and V by 6 bases; bases with no gene match: 10. The CDR3 is 15 residues long. In germline, CDR1 is MNHEY, CDR2 SVGAGI. The CDR3 DNA sequence: TGTGCCAGCAGCCAACTAGCGGGAGAACTCAGTGAGCAGTTCTTC. Its protein product is CASSQLAGELSEQFF.

This clone was detected a few times. This sequence joins TRBV15 and TRBJ2-3, with D unclear. This CDR3 contains 17 residues. Trimming left V 8 bases short and J 2 bases short, with 23 bases between. CDR1 is LNHNV and CDR2 is YYDKDF in the germline V gene (reference sequence). CDR3 region: CATRGGVAATFTDTQYF. In DNA form, the CDR3 reads TGTGCCACCCGAGGTGGTGTGGCAGCGACCTTCACAGATACGCAGTATTTT. The whole variable domain, filled in from reference TRBV15 and TRBJ2-3, reads DAMVIQNPRYQVTQFGKPVTLSCSQTLNHNVMYWYQQKSSQAPKLLFHYYDKDFNNEADTPDNFQSRRPNTSFCFLDIRSPGLGDTAMYLCATRGGVAATFTDTQYFGPGTRLTVL.

The genes are TRBV9 and TRBJ1-2; 8 bases align to TRBD1. Per the germline V gene, CDR1 is SGDLS and CDR2 is YYNGEE. V was pared by 5 bases and J by 3 bases, with 6 bases of the junction left unmatched. The CDR3 sequence is 14 residues long. The DNA for the CDR3 is TGTGCCAGCAGTTCTGCAGGGGGCGACTATGGCTACACCTTC. It encodes CASSSAGGDYGYTF.

As to this clone: Other nucleotide sequences in the sample specify the same CDR3. The chain is built from TRBV18 and TRBJ2-7; D possibly corresponds to TRBD2 (5 bases). Per the germline V gene, CDR1 is KGHSH and CDR2 is LQKENI. This CDR3 is built from 12 residues. The ends were cut back, 4 bases at V and 3 bases at J, with 7 bases in the middle. CDR3 DNA sequence: TGTGCCAGCTCACGAGACTACTACGAGCAGTACTTC. Translated, it gives CASSRDYYEQYF.